The next 4 T cell receptor beta chains were all read from a single sample in a study of regulatory T cells in long-lasting Graves disease. For TCR beta, libraries came from iRepertoire HTBI primers and Arm-PCR of CDR3 regions. TCRdb reanalysed the multiplex PCR reads using MiXCR and keeps one entry per CDR3 protein. The sample has around 400,000 distinct CDR3 sequences, about 23% seen once. Time point denoted: persistent/refractory GD, antithyroid drugs over 5 years with positive TRAb. Generation of the TCR library employed RNA extracted from PBMCs. This sample comprised peripheral blood mononuclear cells (PBMCs), obtained when the disease was refractory, from a patient treated with antithyroid drugs. These receptors were obtained from a middle-aged woman with Graves disease.

This clonotype was picked up a small number of times. The chain recombines TRBV7-2 with TRBJ2-4, with 8 bases fitting TRBD1. Germline lookup yields CDR1 SGHTA and CDR2 FQGNSA. The CDR3 totals 16 residues. V was pared by 3 bases and J by 1 base, with 5 bases of the junction left unmatched. CDR3 DNA sequence: TGTGCCAGCAGCTTGTTCAGGGGGCGGGCCAAAAACATTCAGTACTTC. It codes for CASSLFRGRAKNIQYF. Full variable domain (remainder filled in from reference TRBV7-2 and TRBJ2-4): GAGVSQSPSNKVTEKGKDVELRCDPISGHTALYWYRQSLGQGLEFLIYFQGNSAPDKSGLPSDRFSAERTGGSVSTLTIQRTQQEDSAVYLCASSLFRGRAKNIQYFGAGTRLSVL.

The CDR3 protein is CSARDTFSYNEQFF. In nucleotides, the CDR3 is TGCAGTGCTAGAGACACCTTTTCCTACAATGAGCAGTTCTTC. The genes are TRBV20-1 and TRBJ2-1, with no clear D. Germline CDR1 and CDR2: DFQATT and SNEGSKA (reference sequence). The CDR3 sequence is 14 residues long. V shed 0 bases and J shed 1 base, with 7 bases lying between them.

V and J are TRBV7-8 and TRBJ2-7, with D perhaps TRBD1 (8 bases). Trimming removed 5 bases from V and 6 bases from J, with 26 bases in between. There are 17 residues in the CDR3. Germline V lookup: CDR1 SGHVS, CDR2 FQNEAQ. The chain's CDR3 is CASSPRLRAGQASEQYF. CDR3 coding DNA: TGTGCCAGCAGCCCTCGCCTACGAGCGGGACAGGCGAGCGAGCAGTACTTC. Supplemented by reference TRBV7-8 and TRBJ2-7, the full variable domain reads GAGVSQSPRYKVAKRGQDVALRCDPISGHVSLFWYQQALGQGPEFLTYFQNEAQLDKSGLPSDRFFAERPEGSVSTLKIQRTQQEDSAVYLCASSPRLRAGQASEQYFGPGTRLTVT.

The V gene is TRBV20-1, the J gene TRBJ2-7, with 11 nucleotides matching TRBD2. With V trimmed by 6 bases and J by 2 bases, 9 bases remained unmatched. This CDR3 comprises 15 residues. CDR1 and CDR2 from the germline V gene are DFQATT and SNEGSKA (reference sequence). CDR3 loop: CSAPKGTSGTYEQYF. Written as DNA, the CDR3 is TGCAGTGCCCCTAAAGGGACTAGCGGCACCTACGAGCAGTACTTC.